The 14 T cell receptor beta chains reported below all come from one sample, sequenced in a study of memory CD4+ T cells and cytomegalovirus serostatus. Repertoires were generated with immunoSEQ multiplex PCR, while TCRdb's copy carries only in-frame clones and drops some. The sample shows about 56,000 clones, around 79% of them seen only once. Single viable CD3+CD4+CD8-CD45RO+ cells were sorted as the memory CD4+ T cells. Specimen: memory CD4+ T cells from blood. These receptor sequences come from an adult in good health and CMV-seropositive.

The gene calls are TRBV28 and TRBJ1-2; no clear D gene. Germline loops: CDR1 MDHEN, CDR2 SYDVKM. There are 15 residues in the CDR3. V was pared by 3 bases and J by 4 bases, with 15 bases between. The CDR3 DNA sequence: TGTGCCAGCAGTTTGCTATCCGGGTCCCTCTATGGCTACACCTTC. This translates into CASSLLSGSLYGYTF.

This rearrangement joins TRBV7-9 to TRBJ2-5; 8 bases match TRBD1. CDR1 is SEHNR, CDR2 FQNEAQ, per germline (reference sequence). V trimming: 7 bases; J trimming: 7 bases; junction bases outside the gene matches: 11. The CDR3 runs to 14 residues. This CDR3 is CASNDDGTGPTQYF. The DNA of the CDR3 is TGTGCCAGCAACGATGACGGGACAGGTCCGACCCAGTACTTC.

The gene calls are TRBV11-3 and TRBJ1-3; D uncertain. Trimming shortened V by 3 bases and J by 5 bases, and 8 bases separated the two germline ends. Germline lookup yields CDR1 SGHNT and CDR2 YENEEA. This CDR3 has 13 amino acids. The chain's CDR3 is CASSFRVRNTIYF. CDR3 coding DNA: TGTGCCAGCAGCTTTAGGGTCCGAAACACCATATATTTT. The whole variable domain, filled in from reference TRBV11-3 and TRBJ1-3, reads EAGVVQSPRYKIIEKKQPVAFWCNPISGHNTLYWYLQNLGQGPELLIRYENEEAVDDSQLPKDRFSAERLKGVDSTLKIQPAELGDSAVYLCASSFRVRNTIYFGEGSWLTVV.

The chain employs TRBV6-5 and TRBJ2-7; the D is unclear. The germline V and J ends were trimmed by 4 bases and 2 bases, with 9 bases remaining between them. This CDR3 region has 13 residues. In germline, CDR1 is MNHEY, CDR2 SVGAGI. The CDR3 spells CASSSSRTYEQYF. The CDR3 DNA reads TGTGCCAGCAGTTCCTCCAGGACCTACGAGCAGTACTTC.

This clone has more than one count but fewer than ten. The V and J genes are TRBV2 and TRBJ2-1, with D perhaps given as TRBD1 or TRBD2 (5 bases each). The CDR3 contains 12 residues. Germline V CDR1 and CDR2: SNHLY, FYNNEI. V lost 6 bases and J lost 9, with 12 bases in between. CDR3 in DNA: TGTGCCAGCAGACCCGGGGCGGGTGAGCAGTTCTTC. It yields the protein CASRPGAGEQFF. The full variable domain, with the rest looked up from reference TRBV2 and TRBJ2-1, is EPEVTQTPSHQVTQMGQEVILRCVPISNHLYFYWYRQILGQKVEFLVSFYNNEISEKSEIFDDQFSVERPDGSNFTLKIRSTKLEDSAMYFCASRPGAGEQFFGPGTRLTVL.

The chain employs TRBV5-1 and TRBJ2-5, with D possibly matching TRBD2 (5 bases). Germline V lookup: CDR1 SGHRS, CDR2 YFSETQ. Trimming shortened V by 8 bases and J by 4 bases, and 15 bases separated the two germline ends. CDR3 length equals 13 residues. Here the CDR3 DNA reads TGCGCCAGTATGAAGCGGTTGGGAGAGACCCAGTACTTC. Its protein product is CASMKRLGETQYF.

This CDR3 reads CASSDWPSGTDTQYF. In DNA, the CDR3 is TGCGCCAGCAGTGATTGGCCTAGCGGAACAGATACGCAGTATTTT. The V call is TRBV10-1, the J call TRBJ2-3; TRBD2 matches 7 bases. CDR3 length equals 15 residues. V shed 3 bases, J shed 3 bases, and the junction held 6 bases outside the gene matches. The germline V gene encodes CDR1 WNHNN and CDR2 SYGVQD (reference sequence).

This chain connects TRBV5-4 to TRBJ1-1, with a weak D call TRBD1 (5 bases). From germline, CDR1 is SGHNT and CDR2 YYREEE (reference sequence). The CDR3 runs to 14 residues. Trimming shortened V by 2 bases and J by 6 bases, and 14 bases separated the two germline ends. DNA of the CDR3: TGTGCCAGCAGCTTAGTTGGGGCTTACGCTGAAGCTTTCTTT. Translation: CASSLVGAYAEAFF.

The chain has TRBV7-9 and TRBJ2-3, with 7 bases identical to TRBD1. V was clipped by 4 bases and J by 1 base; unmatched bases: 5. Germline lookup yields CDR1 SEHNR and CDR2 FQNEAQ (reference sequence). The CDR3 loop spans 15 amino acids. CDR3 region: CASSSPTGRTDTQYF. For the CDR3, the DNA is TGTGCCAGCAGCTCGCCGACAGGGCGCACAGATACGCAGTATTTT. The complete variable domain, with remaining parts taken from reference TRBV7-9 and TRBJ2-3, reads DTGVSQNPRHKITKRGQNVTFRCDPISEHNRLYWYRQTLGQGPEFLTYFQNEAQLEKSRLLSDRFSAERPKGSFSTLEIQRTEQGDSAMYLCASSSPTGRTDTQYFGPGTRLTVL.

The rearrangement joins TRBV5-6 to TRBJ2-7; 7 bases fit TRBD1. CDR1 SGHDT and CDR2 YYEEEE come from the germline V gene. The CDR3 runs to 15 residues. V dropped 9 bases and J dropped 8; count of bases not matched to a gene: 20. CDR3 DNA: TGTGCCACCCAGCTAAGGGAGCCACTACAGGGGAAGCAGTACGTC. This codes for CATQLREPLQGKQYV.

The V and J genes are TRBV29-1 and TRBJ1-1, with D hard to call. The V end lost 7 bases, the J end lost 6 bases, and 18 bases lay between the germline ends. The CDR3 runs to 13 residues. CDR1 SQVTM and CDR2 ANQGSEA come from the germline V gene. The CDR3 DNA reads TGCAGCGGGCTATTGCCGGTCCCCTCTGAAGCTTTCTTT. The encoded protein is CSGLLPVPSEAFF.

The rearrangement links TRBV4-1 to TRBJ2-3; D is undetermined. CDR3 length equals 13 residues. The germline gives CDR1 MGHRA, CDR2 YSYEKL. Trimming removed 0 bases from V and 6 bases from J, with 7 bases in between. The CDR3 DNA follows: TGCGCCAGCAGCCAAGAGGTACCGGATACGCAGTATTTT. It translates to CASSQEVPDTQYF.

The count of this clone is one. The V call is TRBV27, the J call TRBJ2-3; D may be TRBD1 (6 bases). The germline V gene encodes CDR1 MNHEY and CDR2 SMNVEV (reference sequence). The CDR3 runs 13 residues. The ends were cut back, 8 bases at V and 1 base at J, with 10 bases in the middle. The CDR3: CASQGQGTDTQYF. The CDR3 nucleotides are TGTGCCAGCCAGGGGCAGGGCACAGATACGCAGTATTTT.

The chain has TRBV2 and TRBJ1-2; D remains ambiguous. Per the germline V gene, CDR1 is SNHLY and CDR2 is FYNNEI. The V end lost 2 bases, the J end lost 4 bases, and 8 bases lay between the germline ends. The CDR3 sequence is 13 residues long. CDR3 sequence reads: CASSEQVTYGYTF. The CDR3 nucleotides read TGTGCCAGCAGTGAACAGGTCACCTATGGCTACACCTTC.